This T cell receptor beta chain was recovered during a study of tumor-infiltrating lymphocytes in primary liver carcinoma. About the research overall: Patients were both men and women, whose ages ran from 30 to 69 years. Staging placed the tumors at T1-T3 N0M0, and they measured about 4.2 to 11 cm across.

This clonotype occurred many times. Taking roughly 20-32 mg of unsorted bulk tissue, the authors co-extracted RNA and DNA. By surgical resection, the patients were treated for their primary liver carcinoma. With a constant-region primer, TCR beta cDNA was made from 450 to 650 ng of total RNA. What produced the TCR beta libraries was three nested multiplex PCR rounds using slightly modified ARM-PCR. Use of TRBV1-TRBV30 forward primers with a C-beta reverse primer characterized the first two PCR rounds, which lasted around 9 cycles each. TCRdb called the multiplex PCR reads again in MiXCR, with one record for every CDR3 protein. The sample has over 100,000 distinct CDR3 sequences; less than 75% are singletons. V dropped 7 bases and J dropped 1 base, with 11 bases sitting between them. CDR1 and CDR2 (germline): MDHEN, SYDVKM. This CDR3 has 14 residues.

The sequencing sample was made of tumor-adjacent normal liver tissue. This rearrangement joins TRBV28 to TRBJ1-3; D is perhaps TRBD1 (5 bases). The TCR sequence derives from a woman in her sixties with primary liver carcinoma and hepatitis B virus infection. CDR3 in amino acids: CASTPWGSGNTIYF. Written as DNA, the CDR3 is TGTGCCAGCACTCCCTGGGGGTCTGGAAACACCATATATTTT.